Listed below are T cell receptor beta chains from one sample, sequenced in a study of blood T cell repertoires in COVID-19. Generated by immunoSEQ multiplex PCR, the TCRdb table keeps only in-frame clones and is missing some. The table includes around 150,000 clones, 89% detected once. Material for sequencing was peripheral blood. The receptors here all came from a man in his sixties with acute or convalescent COVID-19. CDR3s leave out the opening cysteine and the closing phenylalanine or tryptophan. Each record gives: J gene, clone size, V gene, CDR3 protein. Size tells how often a clone was seen (once, few, many) or the class of an expanded clone, and some rows leave it out.

j_call: TRBJ2-5
clone_size: .
v_call: TRBV5-4
cdr3_aa: ASSLVQGAAETQY

j_call: TRBJ2-4
clone_size: .
v_call: TRBV6-5
cdr3_aa: ASSHSSNKNIQY

j_call: TRBJ2-1
clone_size: .
v_call: TRBV4-1
cdr3_aa: ASSQVQGAMNEQF

j_call: TRBJ2-3
clone_size: .
v_call: TRBV7-8
cdr3_aa: ASSLGRLAASTDTQY

j_call: TRBJ2-3
clone_size: .
v_call: TRBV7-2
cdr3_aa: ASSLRTGGRTDTQY

j_call: TRBJ1-1
clone_size: .
v_call: TRBV15
cdr3_aa: ATSRDIGVGTEAF

j_call: TRBJ2-3
clone_size: .
v_call: TRBV6-5
cdr3_aa: ASSLAGYTQY

j_call: TRBJ2-6
clone_size: few
v_call: TRBV30
cdr3_aa: ASWGQENFAPAGANVLT

j_call: TRBJ2-7
clone_size: .
v_call: TRBV11-2
cdr3_aa: ASSANRDRSLEQY

j_call: TRBJ1-1
clone_size: once
v_call: TRBV3-1/TRBV3-2
cdr3_aa: ASSLPSTGGAF

j_call: TRBJ1-3
clone_size: .
v_call: TRBV6-5
cdr3_aa: ASSSLFGNTIY

j_call: TRBJ1-5
clone_size: .
v_call: TRBV30
cdr3_aa: AWSMAQSNQPQH

j_call: TRBJ1-5
clone_size: .
v_call: TRBV7-2
cdr3_aa: ASSLASQGFDQPQH

j_call: TRBJ1-2
clone_size: .
v_call: TRBV4-1
cdr3_aa: ASSQVRDRGDYGYT

j_call: TRBJ2-7
clone_size: .
v_call: TRBV5-1
cdr3_aa: ASSFGTGSYEQY

j_call: TRBJ1-5
clone_size: .
v_call: TRBV5-6
cdr3_aa: ASSLTQGSNQPQH

j_call: TRBJ2-7
clone_size: .
v_call: TRBV11-2
cdr3_aa: ASSPGRAFGEQY

j_call: TRBJ1-1
clone_size: .
v_call: TRBV10-3
cdr3_aa: AISDQGKTRGTEAF

j_call: TRBJ1-1
clone_size: .
v_call: TRBV29-1
cdr3_aa: SVTEFTEAF

j_call: TRBJ2-7
clone_size: .
v_call: TRBV6-5
cdr3_aa: ASSYYQGTDEQY

j_call: TRBJ2-7
clone_size: .
v_call: TRBV18
cdr3_aa: ASSTDRVGEQY

j_call: TRBJ1-2
clone_size: .
v_call: TRBV5-1
cdr3_aa: ASSSEGAEGYT

j_call: TRBJ1-1
clone_size: .
v_call: TRBV5-4
cdr3_aa: ASSLGTRWGGMNTEAF

j_call: TRBJ2-3
clone_size: .
v_call: TRBV7-3
cdr3_aa: ASSLLGTSTDTQY

j_call: TRBJ1-4
clone_size: .
v_call: TRBV30
cdr3_aa: AWSPDRAEKLF

j_call: TRBJ1-1
clone_size: .
v_call: TRBV19
cdr3_aa: ASSKGQGRMNTEAF

j_call: TRBJ1-2
clone_size: .
v_call: TRBV29-1
cdr3_aa: SVEVGRNYGYT